One and the same sample provided the 27 T cell receptor beta chains below, sequenced in a study of cytomegalovirus exposure and HLA in healthy donors. The PCR used 60 Vbeta and 13 Jbeta primers. Clones were sequenced by immunoSEQ multiplex PCR, and TCRdb holds only the in-frame ones, with some missing. The sample consists of about 130,000 clones, roughly four fifths of them appearing once. Specimen: PBMCs. Every receptor here comes from a man between 25 and 39 years old in good health and CMV-seronegative.

The rearrangement joins TRBV18 to TRBJ1-4; TRBD1 might be the D (5 bases). This CDR3 comprises 16 residues. CDR1 KGHSH and CDR2 LQKENI come from the germline V gene. Deletions cut 4 bases from V and 5 bases from J, with 17 bases between. The CDR3 reads CASSRGTPSWNEKLFF. In DNA form, the CDR3 reads TGTGCCAGCTCACGCGGGACTCCGTCGTGGAATGAAAAACTGTTTTTT.

The table lists this clone with a few counts. The chain carries TRBV19 and TRBJ2-5; TRBD1 matches 8 bases. Germline CDR1 and CDR2: LNHDA and SQIVND (reference sequence). CDR3 length: 14 amino acids. V shed 5 bases and J 4 bases; nucleotides not matched to a gene: 6. The CDR3 DNA follows: TGTGCCAGTAGTGCGGACAGGGATGCAGAGACCCAGTACTTC. Protein product: CASSADRDAETQYF.

The rearrangement joins TRBV27 to TRBJ2-4; the match to TRBD2 covers 9 bases. V was clipped by 3 bases and J by 7 bases; unmatched bases: 10. The CDR3 has 16 residues. The germline CDR1 and CDR2 sequences are MNHEY and SMNVEV (reference sequence). The DNA of the CDR3 is TGTGCCAGCAGTTTTTCTAGCGGGGCAGGAGTCAACATTCAGTACTTC. Its translation: CASSFSSGAGVNIQYF.

The chain carries TRBV2 and TRBJ1-1; tentatively, D is TRBD1 (6 bases). Trimming left V 4 bases short and J 1 base short, with 10 bases between. Germline V gene data show CDR1 as SNHLY and CDR2 as FYNNEI. The CDR3 has 14 residues. CDR3 amino acids: CASSVTGSNTEAFF. Written as DNA, the CDR3 is TGTGCCAGCAGTGTGACAGGATCGAACACTGAAGCTTTCTTT.

The chain couples TRBV6-5 to TRBJ1-5; D gene uncertain. V was clipped by 0 bases and J by 0 bases, with 3 bases between them. Germline loops: CDR1 MNHEY, CDR2 SVGAGI. The CDR3 has 14 residues. The CDR3 protein is CASSYSYSNQPQHF. DNA of the CDR3: TGTGCCAGCAGTTACTCGTATAGCAATCAGCCCCAGCATTTT.

This chain links TRBV14 with TRBJ2-7; TRBD1 matches at 11 bases. The CDR3 loop spans 17 amino acids. V was clipped by 1 base and J by 5 bases; unmatched bases: 10. Germline V lookup: CDR1 SGHDN, CDR2 FVKESK. The DNA for the CDR3 is TGTGCCAGCAGCCAAGTTCCGCCGGGACAGGGGGACCACGAGCAGTACTTC. It translates to CASSQVPPGQGDHEQYF. The whole variable domain, remainder taken from reference TRBV14 and TRBJ2-7, is EAGVTQFPSHSVIEKGQTVTLRCDPISGHDNLYWYRRVMGKEIKFLLHFVKESKQDESGMPNNRFLAERTGGTYSTLKVQPAELEDSGVYFCASSQVPPGQGDHEQYFGPGTRLTVT.

CDR3 residues: CSVETTNTGELFF. Here the CDR3 DNA reads TGCAGCGTTGAAACTACGAACACCGGGGAGCTGTTTTTT. This rearrangement joins TRBV29-1 to TRBJ2-2; D gene ambiguous. Germline values: CDR1 SQVTM, CDR2 ANQGSEA. CDR3 length: 13 residues. Trimming cost V 2 bases and J 0 bases, with 4 bases left between them.

This chain links TRBV27 with TRBJ1-4; no reliable D call. Between the trimmed V and J ends, which lost 3 bases and 9 bases, there was a span of 11 bases. CDR3 length: 13 residues. Looked up from germline, CDR1 is MNHEY and CDR2 is SMNVEV (reference sequence). The CDR3 here is CASSLARGQKLFF. CDR3 in DNA: TGTGCCAGCAGTTTGGCAAGAGGGCAAAAACTGTTTTTT.

Comments on this clone: An end of the junction differs from the germline gene, which may be a read error. The genes are TRBV6-1 and TRBJ2-2; 7 bases line up with TRBD2. The CDR3 totals 15 residues. CDR1 MNHNS and CDR2 SASEGT come from the germline V gene. The CDR3 region has the DNA TGTACCAGCAGTTGGTCTAGCGGAGGAACCGGGGAGCTGTTTTTT. Its translation is CTSSWSSGGTGELFF.

This chain uses TRBV9 with TRBJ1-1, with D tentatively TRBD1 (6 bases). Trimming pared 4 bases from V and 1 base from J, leaving 14 bases between. This CDR3 comprises 15 residues. Per germline, CDR1 SGDLS and CDR2 YYNGEE. DNA for the CDR3: TGTGCCAGCAGCCATTCGAGGGGGAAGAACACTGAAGCTTTCTTT. It specifies CASSHSRGKNTEAFF.

The rearrangement uses TRBV6-6 and TRBJ1-5; 12 bases agree with TRBD1. Germline assignment: CDR1 MNHNY and CDR2 SVGAGI (reference sequence). V lost 6 bases, J lost 6 bases, and 6 bases stayed unmatched. This CDR3 is 15 amino acids long. The CDR3 reads CASRSGTGGSQPQHF. The CDR3 nucleotides are TGTGCCAGCAGATCCGGGACAGGGGGCAGTCAGCCCCAGCATTTT.

The rearrangement joins TRBV7-8 to TRBJ1-5, with D unclear. This CDR3 has 15 amino acids. V gave up 1 base and J gave up 6 bases, with 13 bases separating them. CDR1 and CDR2 (germline): SGHVS, FQNEAQ. CDR3 amino acids: CASSLVREGSQPQHF. The CDR3 nucleotides are TGTGCCAGCAGCTTAGTACGGGAGGGAAGTCAGCCCCAGCATTTT.

This sequence joins TRBV27 and TRBJ2-1; a possible D gene is TRBD2 (5 bases). Germline V gene data show CDR1 as MNHEY and CDR2 as SMNVEV (reference sequence). V gave up 1 base and J gave up 5 bases, with 9 bases separating them. The CDR3 has 14 residues. The CDR3 nucleotides read TGTGCCAGCAGTTTATTTAGCGCAGACAATGAGCAGTTCTTC. Translation: CASSLFSADNEQFF.

This chain uses TRBV2 with TRBJ2-5, with 13 bases aligning to TRBD2. With 6 bases clipped from V and 2 bases from J, the junction kept 3 bases outside the gene matches. In germline, CDR1 is SNHLY, CDR2 FYNNEI. This CDR3 comprises 15 residues. The CDR3 nucleotides are TGTGCCAGCAGACGACTAGCGGGAGGACAAGAGACCCAGTACTTC. It is translated as CASRRLAGGQETQYF.

The rearrangement joins TRBV7-2 to TRBJ1-5, with D perhaps matching TRBD1 (6 bases). This CDR3 region has 19 residues. V gave up 5 bases and J gave up 0 bases, with 23 bases separating them. CDR1 is SGHTA and CDR2 is FQGNSA in the germline V gene. The CDR3: CASSLRWGHDPYSNQPQHF. The DNA for the CDR3 is TGTGCCAGCAGCCTGAGATGGGGACATGACCCTTATAGCAATCAGCCCCAGCATTTT.

This clone was detected a few times. This CDR3 is also generated by other DNA sequences in the sample. This rearrangement joins TRBV7-2 to TRBJ2-3, with 8 bases matching TRBD1. Unmatched junction bases numbered 0, after V lost 1 base and J lost 3 bases. The germline gives CDR1 SGHTA, CDR2 FQGNSA. The CDR3 is 14 amino acids. The CDR3 DNA follows: TGTGCCAGCAGCTTAGGACAGGGGACAGATACGCAGTATTTT. It encodes CASSLGQGTDTQYF.

The chain recombines TRBV7-8 with TRBJ1-2; no clear D gene. Germline V gene data show CDR1 as SGHVS and CDR2 as FQNEAQ. V lost 7 bases and J 4 bases, leaving 13 bases between the germline ends. This CDR3 spans 13 amino acids. CDR3 coding DNA: TGTGCCAGCAAGCTGGGTGACTCCTATGGCTACACCTTC. Its protein product is CASKLGDSYGYTF.

The chain uses TRBV5-6 and TRBJ2-1; possibly TRBD1 for D (5 bases). Germline assignment: CDR1 SGHDT and CDR2 YYEEEE. The V end was cut by 7 bases, the J end by 6 bases, with 8 bases between. The CDR3 is 11 amino acids. CDR3 in amino acids: CASGRVNEQFF. In DNA, the CDR3 is TGTGCCAGCGGCAGGGTCAATGAGCAGTTCTTC. The complete variable domain, with remaining parts taken from reference TRBV5-6 and TRBJ2-1, reads DAGVTQSPTHLIKTRGQQVTLRCSPKSGHDTVSWYQQALGQGPQFIFQYYEEEERQRGNFPDRFSGHQFPNYSSELNVNALLLGDSALYLCASGRVNEQFFGPGTRLTVL.

V gene TRBV5-6 combines with J gene TRBJ2-5; TRBD1 matches at 9 bases. Germline CDR1 SGHDT, CDR2 YYEEEE. This CDR3 spans 16 amino acids. V lost 4 bases to trimming and J lost 4 bases; unmatched junction nucleotides: 11. Here the CDR3 DNA reads TGTGCCAGCAGCCCTACCACAGGGGGCTTTCGAGAGACCCAGTACTTC. It yields the protein CASSPTTGGFRETQYF.

This clone was seen a few times. V usage is TRBV11-3 and J usage is TRBJ2-4; no firm D call. The CDR3 is 13 amino acids. V dropped 1 base and J dropped 11 bases, with 12 bases sitting between them. Germline V gives CDR1 SGHNT, CDR2 YENEEA. This chain's CDR3 is CASSLAPGELQYF. In nucleotides, the CDR3 is TGTGCCAGCAGCTTAGCCCCCGGTGAACTTCAGTACTTC.

The chain uses TRBV21-1 and TRBJ2-7; the tabulated D call, TRBD1, remains unverified against the DNA. TRBV21-1 is marked as a pseudogene. The CDR3 runs to 13 residues. The CDR3 coding sequence is TGTGCCAGCAGCACCCACAGGGTCCACGAGCAGTACTTC. Its translation is CASSTHRVHEQYF.

The chain recombines TRBV4-1 with TRBJ1-2; D is ambiguous. Germline V CDR1 and CDR2: MGHRA, YSYEKL. The CDR3 runs 14 residues. The V end was cut by 4 bases, the J end by 3 bases, with 12 bases between. CDR3 residues: CASSLQRADYGYTF. The CDR3 DNA reads as TGCGCCAGCAGCCTTCAGAGGGCAGACTATGGCTACACCTTC.

J is TRBJ1-2 and V is TRBV6-1; the match to TRBD1 covers 7 bases. CDR1 is MNHNS and CDR2 is SASEGT in the germline V gene. Unmatched junction bases numbered 14, after V lost 6 bases and J lost 4 bases. CDR3 size: 16 residues. CDR3 amino acids: CASSETLGQPRYGYTF. CDR3 DNA: TGTGCCAGCAGCGAAACCCTGGGACAGCCCCGCTATGGCTACACCTTC.

V and J are TRBV6-5 and TRBJ2-1; TRBD2 matches at 9 bases. Per germline, CDR1 MNHEY and CDR2 SVGAGI. V shed 6 bases and J 6 bases; nucleotides not matched to a gene: 6. The CDR3 contains 14 residues. The CDR3 loop reads CASRLAGAINEQFF. The CDR3 DNA reads as TGTGCCAGCAGATTAGCGGGGGCTATCAATGAGCAGTTCTTC.

This sequence joins TRBV2 and TRBJ1-2; no definite D call. Trimming shortened V by 7 bases and J by 4 bases, and 13 bases separated the two germline ends. The CDR3 is made up of 13 amino acids. Germline V gene data show CDR1 as SNHLY and CDR2 as FYNNEI. CDR3: CASIGDRGYGYTF. The CDR3 bases are TGTGCCAGCATTGGAGACCGGGGCTATGGCTACACCTTC.

Only one count was recorded for this clone. The chain employs TRBV6-6 and TRBJ1-5; 7 positions match TRBD1. Looked up from germline, CDR1 is MNHNY and CDR2 is SVGAGI (reference sequence). The CDR3 length is 16 residues. V gave up 7 bases and J gave up 5 bases; unmatched junction bases: 14. Here the CDR3 DNA reads TGTGCCAGCACCCTACGATCGGGACAGCCTGATCAGCCCCAGCATTTT. This translates into CASTLRSGQPDQPQHF.

V and J are TRBV5-1 and TRBJ1-5; no reliable D call. Germline values: CDR1 SGHRS, CDR2 YFSETQ. Deletions cut 0 bases from V and 5 bases from J, with 9 bases between. The CDR3 has 14 residues. In DNA form, the CDR3 reads TGCGCCAGCAGCTTGGGTCTACGAGATCAGCCCCAGCATTTT. Translation gives CASSLGLRDQPQHF. The variable domain in full, with the rest retrieved from reference TRBV5-1 and TRBJ1-5, is KAGVTQTPRYLIKTRGQQVTLSCSPISGHRSVSWYQQTPGQGLQFLFEYFSETQRNKGNFPGRFSGRQFSNSRSEMNVSTLELGDSALYLCASSLGLRDQPQHFGDGTRLSIL.